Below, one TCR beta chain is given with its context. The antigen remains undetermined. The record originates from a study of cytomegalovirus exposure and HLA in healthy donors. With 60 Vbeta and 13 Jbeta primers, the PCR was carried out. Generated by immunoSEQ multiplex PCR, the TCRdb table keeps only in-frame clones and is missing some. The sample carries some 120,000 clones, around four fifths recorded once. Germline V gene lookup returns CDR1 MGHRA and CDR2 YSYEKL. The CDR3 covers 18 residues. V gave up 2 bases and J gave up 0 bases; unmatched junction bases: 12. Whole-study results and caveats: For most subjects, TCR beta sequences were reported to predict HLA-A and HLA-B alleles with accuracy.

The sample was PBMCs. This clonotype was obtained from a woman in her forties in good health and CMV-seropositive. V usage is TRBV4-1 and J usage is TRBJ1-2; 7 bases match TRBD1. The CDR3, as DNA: TGCGCCAGCAGCCAATCTTCTCGGAGGGACAGAGCTAACTATGGCTACACCTTC. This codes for CASSQSSRRDRANYGYTF.